The present T cell receptor (beta chain) was sequenced within a study of T cells in Graves' hyperthyroidism and ophthalmopathy. This clonotype was seen a single time. The investigators amplified TCR beta CDR3 regions from RNA transcripts. The HTBI primer set served for first-round RT-PCR of the TCR CDR3. TCRdb independently ran MiXCR on the multiplex PCR reads; one entry per CDR3 protein. The profile covers almost 250,000 distinct CDR3 sequences, with approximately 25% appearing a single time and about a third taken by the ten largest. The CDR3 consists of 14 residues. The V end was cut by 4 bases, the J end by 2 bases, with 12 bases between. In germline, CDR1 is MNHEY, CDR2 SMNVEV (reference sequence).

The genes are TRBV27 and TRBJ2-7; D not certain. The sample was blood. The sequence was obtained from a middle-aged woman with Graves' ophthalmopathy. The CDR3 region is CASSSIGSTYEQYF. DNA of the CDR3: TGTGCCAGCAGTTCGATCGGCAGCACCTACGAGCAGTACTTC.